Listed below are T cell receptor beta chains from one sample, sequenced in a study of blood T cells in healthy people across ages. TCRdb recomputed calls from the 5' RACE reads with MiXCR, one row per CDR3 protein. The table has around 1,600,000 distinct CDR3 sequences, approximately 42% seen once. The sequenced sample consisted of blood. These receptors all stem from a woman aged 18-29 years in good health. Each CDR3 is given with its conserved first and last residue. The order of the fields is clone size, D gene, J gene, V gene, CDR3 DNA, CDR3 protein. D genes are given only for firm matches. For some rows the clone size is stated as once, few or many, or as a class when expanded; others skip it.

clone_size: -; d_call: -; j_call: TRBJ1-1; v_call: TRBV7-6; cdr3_nt: TGTGCCAGCAGCTTAGGCCGACAGAGGTTCGATCACACTGAAGCTTTCTTT; cdr3_aa: CASSLGRQRFDHTEAFF
clone_size: once; d_call: -; j_call: TRBJ2-1; v_call: TRBV5-6; cdr3_nt: TGTGCCAGCAGCTTGGTCGGCCGTCCTAACAATGAGCAGTTCTTC; cdr3_aa: CASSLVGRPNNEQFF
clone_size: few; d_call: -; j_call: TRBJ2-5; v_call: TRBV20-1; cdr3_nt: TGCAGTGCTCCTCTACGACAAGAGACCCAGTACTTC; cdr3_aa: CSAPLRQETQYF
clone_size: -; d_call: -; j_call: TRBJ2-1; v_call: TRBV4-3; cdr3_nt: TGCGCCAGCAGCCAAGATTTCGGGGGACCCTACAATGAGCAGTTCTTC; cdr3_aa: CASSQDFGGPYNEQFF
clone_size: few; d_call: TRBD1; j_call: TRBJ1-5; v_call: TRBV29-1; cdr3_nt: TGCAGCGTGCAGGGGGGCAATCAGCCCCAGCATTTT; cdr3_aa: CSVQGGNQPQHF
clone_size: -; d_call: -; j_call: TRBJ1-1; v_call: TRBV6-2/TRBV6-3; cdr3_nt: TGTGCCAGCAGCGCACATCCGCGGAACACTGAAGCTTTCTTT; cdr3_aa: CASSAHPRNTEAFF
clone_size: few; d_call: -; j_call: TRBJ2-4; v_call: TRBV10-2; cdr3_nt: TGCGCCAGCAGTGACCCTAGCGCTACAAACATTCAGTACTTC; cdr3_aa: CASSDPSATNIQYF
clone_size: few; d_call: -; j_call: TRBJ1-1; v_call: TRBV4-1; cdr3_nt: TGCGCCAGCAGGGAGACATCTGAAGCTTTCTTT; cdr3_aa: CASRETSEAFF
clone_size: few; d_call: TRBD1; j_call: TRBJ1-3; v_call: TRBV25-1; cdr3_nt: TGTGCCAGCAGTGAATATCCCGGACAGGCTGGAAACACCATATATTTT; cdr3_aa: CASSEYPGQAGNTIYF
clone_size: -; d_call: -; j_call: TRBJ1-6; v_call: TRBV7-9; cdr3_nt: TGTGCCAGCGGAAATAGTGGTTCACCCCTCCACTTT; cdr3_aa: CASGNSGSPLHF
clone_size: -; d_call: -; j_call: TRBJ2-3; v_call: TRBV2; cdr3_nt: TGTGCCAGCAGGACCTGGAGGAAGGGAACTACAGATACGCAGTATTTT; cdr3_aa: CASRTWRKGTTDTQYF
clone_size: -; d_call: TRBD2; j_call: TRBJ2-3; v_call: TRBV29-1; cdr3_nt: TGCAGCGTTGAAAGGCGGGAGGGAGGGCAGTATTTT; cdr3_aa: CSVERREGGQYF
clone_size: few; d_call: TRBD2; j_call: TRBJ2-3; v_call: TRBV7-9; cdr3_nt: TGTGCCAGCAGAACCGGACTAGCGCGCACAGATACGCAGTATTTT; cdr3_aa: CASRTGLARTDTQYF
clone_size: few; d_call: -; j_call: TRBJ2-1; v_call: TRBV5-1; cdr3_nt: TGCGCCAGCACCCTCACCGTCATTGGCAACAATGAGCAGTTCTTC; cdr3_aa: CASTLTVIGNNEQFF
clone_size: -; d_call: -; j_call: TRBJ2-1; v_call: TRBV6-5; cdr3_nt: TGTGCCGGCAGTTACTCGAGTCTAGGAAATGAGCAGTTCTTC; cdr3_aa: CAGSYSSLGNEQFF
clone_size: few; d_call: TRBD2; j_call: TRBJ2-3; v_call: TRBV2; cdr3_nt: TGTGCCAGCAGGCCAGCTCTAGCGGGAGGGTTAGATACGCAGTATTTT; cdr3_aa: CASRPALAGGLDTQYF
clone_size: -; d_call: -; j_call: TRBJ1-2; v_call: TRBV6-5; cdr3_nt: TGTGCCAGCAGGGAGACAGGTTACGGCTACACCTTC; cdr3_aa: CASRETGYGYTF
clone_size: -; d_call: -; j_call: TRBJ1-4; v_call: TRBV10-3; cdr3_nt: TGTGCCACGGGGGGGTCTAATGAAAAACTGTTTTTT; cdr3_aa: CATGGSNEKLFF